One and the same sample provided the 12 T cell receptor beta chains below, sequenced in a study of blood T cell repertoires in COVID-19. Assay: immunoSEQ multiplex PCR; the TCRdb copy retains only in-frame clones and omits some. The sample holds about 260,000 clones; over 75% are singletons and the top ten take about 14%. Specimen: peripheral blood. The origin of the receptors is a human donor in a cohort sampled during active COVID-19.

This clone was recorded a few times. The chain is built from TRBV18 and TRBJ1-2; D gene unclear. This CDR3 has 14 residues. Germline V gives CDR1 KGHSH, CDR2 LQKENI. Trimming pared 0 bases from V and 4 bases from J, leaving 9 bases between. CDR3 in amino acids: CASSPPPNGYGYTF. For the CDR3, the DNA is TGTGCCAGCTCACCACCCCCTAACGGCTATGGCTACACCTTC.

This clone has just one count. The chain has TRBV6-5 and TRBJ1-1; D remains unclear. With 6 bases removed from V and 2 bases from J, the gap between germline ends came to 4 bases. The CDR3 runs 11 residues. From germline, CDR1 is MNHEY and CDR2 SVGAGI. CDR3 DNA sequence: TGTGCCAGCAGCAGTAACACTGAAGCTTTCTTT. Translation gives CASSSNTEAFF.

This clone was seen only once. The CDR3 DNA reads TGTGCCAGCTCACCAGCTAAAGAGACCCAGTACTTC. Translated, it gives CASSPAKETQYF. The chain links TRBV18 to TRBJ2-5; D is ambiguous. This CDR3 has 12 residues. Germline CDR1 reads KGHSH; CDR2 reads LQKENI. The ends were cut back, 2 bases at V and 3 bases at J, with 4 bases in the middle.

The J gene is TRBJ1-5, the V gene TRBV4-1, with D possibly matching TRBD1 (5 bases). This CDR3 is built from 15 residues. The V and J ends lost 6 bases and 9 bases respectively, with 21 bases between them. Germline V lookup: CDR1 MGHRA, CDR2 YSYEKL. CDR3 bases: TGCGCCAGCAGTCTCGGGACTACCTGGAACATGCCCCAGCATTTT. It translates to CASSLGTTWNMPQHF.

The V and J genes are TRBV9 and TRBJ2-1; tentative D call: TRBD1 (5 bases). The length of the CDR3 is 16 residues. The ends were cut back, 0 bases at V and 8 bases at J, with 18 bases in the middle. From germline, CDR1 is SGDLS and CDR2 YYNGEE. The CDR3 bases are TGTGCCAGCAGCGTAGTCGGACAAGGGGTCCCCGATGAGCAGTTCTTC. Residues: CASSVVGQGVPDEQFF.

The J gene is TRBJ2-4, the V gene TRBV5-1; unclear D gene. V lost 0 bases, J lost 6 bases, and 10 bases lay in between. CDR1 and CDR2 (germline): SGHRS, YFSETQ. The CDR3 runs 14 residues. This CDR3 is CASSLVPGTNIQYF. CDR3 coding DNA: TGCGCCAGCAGCTTGGTTCCAGGTACAAACATTCAGTACTTC.

This chain links TRBV7-9 with TRBJ1-1; 9 bases align to TRBD1. After removal of 2 bases from V and 9 bases from J, the junction contained 4 bases not matched to a gene. CDR1 and CDR2 from the germline V gene are SEHNR and FQNEAQ (reference sequence). The CDR3 is 13 amino acids. CDR3: CASSLMGQGQAFF. The CDR3 nucleotides read TGTGCCAGCAGCTTAATGGGACAGGGCCAAGCTTTCTTT.

The chain employs TRBV19 and TRBJ2-1; D call uncertain. Germline lookup yields CDR1 LNHDA and CDR2 SQIVND (reference sequence). This CDR3 spans 15 amino acids. The V gene lost 4 bases and the J gene lost 8 bases, with 18 bases spanning the gap. In DNA form, the CDR3 reads TGTGCCAGTAGTAAAGCGTTGGGTGGTACGGATGAGCAGTTCTTC. Its protein product is CASSKALGGTDEQFF.

The chain has TRBV5-1 and TRBJ1-5; 7 bases align to TRBD1. CDR3 length: 14 residues. V lost 2 bases to trimming and J lost 5 bases; unmatched junction nucleotides: 4. In germline, CDR1 is SGHRS, CDR2 YFSETQ. The CDR3 reads CASSLDGQDQPQHF. DNA for the CDR3: TGCGCCAGCAGCTTAGACGGACAGGATCAGCCCCAGCATTTT. The variable domain in full, completed from reference TRBV5-1 and TRBJ1-5, reads KAGVTQTPRYLIKTRGQQVTLSCSPISGHRSVSWYQQTPGQGLQFLFEYFSETQRNKGNFPGRFSGRQFSNSRSEMNVSTLELGDSALYLCASSLDGQDQPQHFGDGTRLSIL.

The chain uses TRBV7-2 and TRBJ2-5, with 11 bases matching TRBD2. The CDR3 runs to 17 residues. In germline, CDR1 is SGHTA, CDR2 FQGNSA. V lost 4 bases, J lost 2 bases, and 9 bases stayed unmatched. DNA for the CDR3: TGTGCCAGCAGCTGGACTAGCGGGCTCCAGGGGCAAGAGACCCAGTACTTC. Translating gives CASSWTSGLQGQETQYF.

The chain is built from TRBV19 and TRBJ2-1, with 8 bases matching TRBD2. This CDR3 is 16 amino acids long. V shed 1 base and J 5 bases; nucleotides not matched to a gene: 7. Germline loops: CDR1 LNHDA, CDR2 SQIVND (reference sequence). CDR3 DNA: TGTGCCAGTAGTATAGCCGCTGGGACTAGAAACAATGAGCAGTTCTTC. Residues: CASSIAAGTRNNEQFF.

The V and J genes are TRBV28 and TRBJ2-1; 8 bases match TRBD1. Trimming took 7 bases from V and 5 from J; bases not matched to a gene: 10. This CDR3 contains 15 residues. CDR1 and CDR2 from the germline V gene are MDHEN and SYDVKM. The CDR3 loop reads CASIIGQGEHNEQFF. The CDR3 DNA reads TGTGCCAGCATTATTGGACAGGGTGAACACAATGAGCAGTTCTTC. Full variable domain (missing parts from reference TRBV28 and TRBJ2-1): DVKVTQSSRYLVKRTGEKVFLECVQDMDHENMFWYRQDPGLGLRLIYFSYDVKMKEKGDIPEGYSVSREKKERFSLILESASTNQTSMYLCASIIGQGEHNEQFFGPGTRLTVL.